What follows are 18 T cell receptor beta chains derived from one specimen sequenced in a study of cytotoxic CD8 clonotypes in ibrutinib-treated CLL. The repertoire was sequenced with immunoSEQ multiplex PCR; TCRdb's copy has only in-frame clones and lacks some. The table records about 92,000 clones, 60% to 80% of them present only once. The specimen was PBMCs, collected after 24 months of ibrutinib treatment. These receptors were taken from a human donor with chronic lymphocytic leukemia.

As regards this clone: This same CDR3 is encoded by further DNA sequences in the sample. J is TRBJ1-2 and V is TRBV18, with TRBD1 as a possible D gene (6 bases). V shed 1 base and J shed 1 base, with 10 bases lying between them. Per the germline V gene, CDR1 is KGHSH and CDR2 is LQKENI. This CDR3 has 15 amino acids. CDR3 protein: CASSPQGVGNYGYTF. Written as DNA, the CDR3 is TGTGCCAGCTCACCACAGGGGGTTGGTAACTATGGCTACACCTTC.

A few counts support this clone. The chain combines TRBV11-2 with TRBJ2-6; D is ambiguous. Trimming took off 8 bases at V and 0 bases at J, with 8 bases between the two ends. In germline, CDR1 is SGHAT, CDR2 FQNNGV. The CDR3 is 14 residues long. The CDR3 coding sequence is TGTGCCAGCTCCCGGAGCTCTGGGGCCAACGTCCTGACTTTC. Translation: CASSRSSGANVLTF.

The chain joins TRBV18 to TRBJ2-7; TRBD1 is a possible D gene (5 bases). V dropped 3 bases and J dropped 5 bases, with 11 bases sitting between them. Germline V gene data show CDR1 as KGHSH and CDR2 as LQKENI. This CDR3 spans 13 amino acids. The CDR3 region has the DNA TGTGCCAGCTCACCCCAGGGATACGACGAGCAGTACTTC. Translating gives CASSPQGYDEQYF.

The CDR3 loop reads CASSQNRVSGANVLTF. The CDR3 DNA sequence: TGTGCCAGCAGTCAGAACAGGGTGTCTGGGGCCAACGTCCTGACTTTC. The genes are TRBV27 and TRBJ2-6, with D perhaps matching TRBD1 (6 bases). The CDR3 has 16 residues. Between the trimmed V and J ends, which lost 5 bases and 1 base, there was a span of 12 bases. Germline loops: CDR1 MNHEY, CDR2 SMNVEV (reference sequence).

The rearrangement joins TRBV2 to TRBJ2-7, with 7 bases fitting TRBD2. CDR1 is SNHLY and CDR2 is FYNNEI in the germline V gene. This CDR3 comprises 13 residues. Trimming at V came to 7 bases and at J to 1 base, leaving 4 bases not matched to a gene. CDR3 amino acids: CASTLADSYEQYF. CDR3 bases: TGTGCCAGCACTCTAGCGGATTCCTACGAGCAGTACTTC.

The chain recombines TRBV7-2 with TRBJ2-7, with 10 bases that match TRBD2. Germline CDR1 and CDR2: SGHTA and FQGNSA. This CDR3 comprises 15 residues. Unmatched junction bases numbered 5, after V lost 4 bases and J lost 2 bases. The CDR3 loop is CASSSIAGGTYEQYF. CDR3 DNA: TGTGCCAGCAGCTCGATAGCGGGAGGAACCTACGAGCAGTACTTC.

This CDR3 reads CASSLGLSEQYF. DNA for the CDR3: TGCGCCAGCAGCTTGGGCTTATCGGAGCAGTACTTC. V and J are TRBV5-1 and TRBJ2-7; D is unresolved. Trimming shortened V by 0 bases and J by 7 bases, and 8 bases separated the two germline ends. CDR3 length: 12 residues. Germline V CDR1 and CDR2: SGHRS, YFSETQ.

The chain couples TRBV7-9 to TRBJ2-7, with 7 nucleotides matching TRBD2. The CDR3 sequence is 15 residues long. J was trimmed by 3 bases and V by 0 bases; bases with no gene match: 5. Germline CDR1 reads SEHNR; CDR2 reads FQNEAQ (reference sequence). CDR3 sequence reads: CASSLAGDYDYEQYF. CDR3 sequence (DNA): TGTGCCAGCAGCTTAGCGGGGGACTACGACTACGAGCAGTACTTC.

This rearrangement joins TRBV7-9 to TRBJ2-5; D uncertain. The CDR3 runs to 15 residues. The germline V gene has CDR1 SEHNR and CDR2 FQNEAQ (reference sequence). V lost 1 base to trimming and J lost 5 bases, with 14 bases between them. This CDR3 is CASSLVIRGRETQYF. The CDR3 nucleotides read TGTGCCAGCAGCTTAGTTATCCGAGGTCGGGAGACCCAGTACTTC.

The rearrangement joins TRBV25-1 to TRBJ2-3; 11 bases fit TRBD2. Trimming took 4 bases from V and 3 from J; bases not matched to a gene: 3. The CDR3 loop spans 15 amino acids. CDR1 and CDR2 from the germline V gene are MGHDK and SYGVNS. The CDR3 coding sequence is TGTGCCAGCAGTGTAGCGGGAGGGTTTACAGATACGCAGTATTTT. Translated: CASSVAGGFTDTQYF.

This clone was seen a single time. The rearrangement uses TRBV5-1 and TRBJ2-2, with 13 positions matching TRBD2. Germline V gene sequence: CDR1 SGHRS, CDR2 YFSETQ. This CDR3 has 17 amino acids. V lost 4 bases to trimming and J lost 0 bases; unmatched junction nucleotides: 3. This CDR3 is CASSVGTSGANTGELFF. The DNA of the CDR3 is TGCGCCAGCAGCGTCGGGACTAGCGGGGCGAACACCGGGGAGCTGTTTTTT. Using reference TRBV5-1 and TRBJ2-2 for the parts outside the CDR3, the full variable domain is KAGVTQTPRYLIKTRGQQVTLSCSPISGHRSVSWYQQTPGQGLQFLFEYFSETQRNKGNFPGRFSGRQFSNSRSEMNVSTLELGDSALYLCASSVGTSGANTGELFFGEGSRLTVL.

This chain joins TRBV6-1 and TRBJ1-2; D is perhaps TRBD1 (6 bases). The CDR3 sequence is 13 residues long. The V and J ends lost 3 bases and 6 bases respectively, with 11 bases between them. Germline V gene sequence: CDR1 MNHNS, CDR2 SASEGT. CDR3 residues: CASSENRDDGYTF. CDR3 DNA: TGTGCCAGCAGTGAGAACAGGGACGATGGCTACACCTTC.

The table lists this clone with a count of one. J is TRBJ1-4 and V is TRBV7-9; no firm D call. The CDR3 is made up of 13 amino acids. The V gene's germline CDR1 is SEHNR and CDR2 FQNEAQ (reference sequence). Deletions cut 5 bases from V and 4 bases from J, with 8 bases between. The CDR3 nucleotides are TGTGCCAGCAGCCGCGGCGGTAATGAAAAACTGTTTTTT. Translating gives CASSRGGNEKLFF.

Notes on this clone: This specimen includes other DNA sequences encoding the same CDR3. The rearrangement joins TRBV28 to TRBJ2-7; no clear D. V dropped 2 bases and J dropped 3 bases, with 2 bases sitting between them. The CDR3 runs to 11 residues. CDR1 is MDHEN and CDR2 is SYDVKM in the germline V gene. For the CDR3, the DNA is TGTGCCAGCAGTTTACGCTACGAGCAGTACTTC. Translation: CASSLRYEQYF.

This chain links TRBV29-1 with TRBJ2-7, with 8 bases matching TRBD2. CDR1 is SQVTM, CDR2 ANQGSEA, per germline. The CDR3 covers 13 residues. V dropped 6 bases and J dropped 7; count of bases not matched to a gene: 11. The CDR3 region is CSVSTSAGGEQYF. Written as DNA, the CDR3 is TGCAGCGTCTCGACTAGCGCTGGGGGGGAGCAGTACTTC.

The chain is built from TRBV6-6 and TRBJ2-1, with TRBD2 as a possible D gene (6 bases). This CDR3 region has 16 residues. V dropped 4 bases and J dropped 7 bases, with 20 bases sitting between them. Looked up from germline, CDR1 is MNHNY and CDR2 is SVGAGI (reference sequence). The CDR3 protein is CASSSPIWGVGNEQFF. The CDR3 region has the DNA TGTGCCAGCAGTTCCCCCATCTGGGGGGTAGGGAATGAGCAGTTCTTC.

The chain couples TRBV5-1 to TRBJ2-5; D may be TRBD2 (5 bases). Trimming pared 4 bases from V and 5 bases from J, leaving 18 bases between. This CDR3 contains 15 residues. Germline CDR1 is SGHRS and CDR2 is YFSETQ. CDR3 amino acids: CASSLSGMVSETQYF. DNA of the CDR3: TGCGCCAGCAGCCTATCCGGGATGGTTTCGGAGACCCAGTACTTC. The full variable domain, completed using reference TRBV5-1 and TRBJ2-5, is KAGVTQTPRYLIKTRGQQVTLSCSPISGHRSVSWYQQTPGQGLQFLFEYFSETQRNKGNFPGRFSGRQFSNSRSEMNVSTLELGDSALYLCASSLSGMVSETQYFGPGTRLLVL.

This rearrangement joins TRBV5-4 to TRBJ2-7; D may correspond to TRBD1 or TRBD2 (6 bases each). Germline-derived CDR1 and CDR2 are SGHNT and YYREEE (reference sequence). V dropped 1 base and J dropped 6 bases, with 11 bases sitting between them. This CDR3 region has 13 residues. The CDR3 loop reads CASSLQGGLEQYF. DNA of the CDR3: TGTGCCAGCAGCTTGCAAGGGGGACTCGAGCAGTACTTC. Based on the CDR3 plus reference TRBV5-4 and TRBJ2-7, the full variable domain is ETGVTQSPTHLIKTRGQQVTLRCSSQSGHNTVSWYQQALGQGPQFIFQYYREEENGRGNFPPRFSGLQFPNYSSELNVNALELDDSALYLCASSLQGGLEQYFGPGTRLTVT.